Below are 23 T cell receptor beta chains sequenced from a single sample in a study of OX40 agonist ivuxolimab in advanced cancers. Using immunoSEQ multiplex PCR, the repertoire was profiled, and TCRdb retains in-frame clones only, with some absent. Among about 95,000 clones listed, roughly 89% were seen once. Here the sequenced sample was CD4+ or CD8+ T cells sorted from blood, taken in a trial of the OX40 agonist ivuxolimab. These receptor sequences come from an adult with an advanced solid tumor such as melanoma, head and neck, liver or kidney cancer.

DNA for the CDR3: TGTGCCTGGAGTCGAGGTGGGCCCCCGAACACTGAAGCTTTCTTT. This translates into CAWSRGGPPNTEAFF. This chain connects TRBV30 to TRBJ1-1; D gene ambiguous. The V gene's germline CDR1 is GTSNPN and CDR2 SVGIG (reference sequence). Between the trimmed V and J ends, which lost 2 bases and 1 base, there was a span of 14 bases. This CDR3 has 15 amino acids.

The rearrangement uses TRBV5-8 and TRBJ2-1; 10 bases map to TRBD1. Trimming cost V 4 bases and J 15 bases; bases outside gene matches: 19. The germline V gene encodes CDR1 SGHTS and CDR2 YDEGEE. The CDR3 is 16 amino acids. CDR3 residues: CASSLTGTGVGYTRFF. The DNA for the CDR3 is TGTGCCAGCAGCCTTACCGGGACAGGGGTAGGTTACACGAGGTTCTTC. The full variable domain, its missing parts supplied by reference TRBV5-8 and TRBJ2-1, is EAGVTQSPTHLIKTRGQQATLRCSPISGHTSVYWYQQALGLGLQFLLWYDEGEERNRGNFPPRFSGRQFPNYSSELNVNALELEDSALYLCASSLTGTGVGYTRFFGPGTRLTVL.

The DNA for the CDR3 is TGCGCCAGCAGCCAAGGGTCCCAGGGACTATTCTACGAGCAGTACTTC. Its translation is CASSQGSQGLFYEQYF. The chain recombines TRBV4-3 with TRBJ2-7; TRBD2 matches at 7 bases. Looked up from germline, CDR1 is LGHNA and CDR2 is YSLEER. The J segment lost 3 bases and the V segment lost 1 base, leaving 9 bases of the junction unmatched. The CDR3 covers 16 residues.

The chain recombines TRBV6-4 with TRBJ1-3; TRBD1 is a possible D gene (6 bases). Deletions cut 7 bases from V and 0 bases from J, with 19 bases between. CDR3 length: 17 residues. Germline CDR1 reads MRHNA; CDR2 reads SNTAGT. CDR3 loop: CASTTPGHGNSGNTIYF. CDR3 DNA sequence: TGTGCCAGCACTACGCCGGGACACGGGAACTCTGGAAACACCATATATTTT.

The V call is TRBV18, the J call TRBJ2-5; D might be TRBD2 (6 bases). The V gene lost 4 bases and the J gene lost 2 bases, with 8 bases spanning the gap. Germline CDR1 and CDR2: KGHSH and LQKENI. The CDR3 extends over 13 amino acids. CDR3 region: CASSRAGQETQYF. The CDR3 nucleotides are TGTGCCAGCTCACGGGCGGGGCAAGAGACCCAGTACTTC.

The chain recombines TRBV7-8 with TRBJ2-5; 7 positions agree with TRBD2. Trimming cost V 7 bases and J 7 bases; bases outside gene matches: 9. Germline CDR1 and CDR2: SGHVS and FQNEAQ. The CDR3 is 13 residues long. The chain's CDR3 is CASTLRREGTQYF. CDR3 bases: TGTGCCAGCACCCTTAGGAGGGAGGGGACCCAGTACTTC.

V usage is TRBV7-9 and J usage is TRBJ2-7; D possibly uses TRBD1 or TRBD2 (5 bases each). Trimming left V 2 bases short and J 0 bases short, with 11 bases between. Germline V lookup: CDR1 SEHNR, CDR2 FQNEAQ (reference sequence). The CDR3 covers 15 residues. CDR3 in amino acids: CASSLSAGTSYEQYF. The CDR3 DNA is TGTGCCAGCAGCTTATCGGCAGGGACCTCCTACGAGCAGTACTTC.

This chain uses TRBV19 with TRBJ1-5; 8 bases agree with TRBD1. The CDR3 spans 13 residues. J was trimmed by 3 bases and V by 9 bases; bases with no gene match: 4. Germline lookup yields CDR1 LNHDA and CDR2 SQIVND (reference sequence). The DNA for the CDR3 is TGTGCCAGCCGGGACAGGCTCAATCAGCCCCAGCATTTT. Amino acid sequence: CASRDRLNQPQHF.

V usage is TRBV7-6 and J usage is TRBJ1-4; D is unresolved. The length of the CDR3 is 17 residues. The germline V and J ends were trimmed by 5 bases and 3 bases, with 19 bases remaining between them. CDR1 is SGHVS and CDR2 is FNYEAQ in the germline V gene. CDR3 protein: CASSRRPNWVSNEKLFF. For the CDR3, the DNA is TGTGCCAGCAGCCGACGTCCCAATTGGGTATCTAATGAAAAACTGTTTTTT.

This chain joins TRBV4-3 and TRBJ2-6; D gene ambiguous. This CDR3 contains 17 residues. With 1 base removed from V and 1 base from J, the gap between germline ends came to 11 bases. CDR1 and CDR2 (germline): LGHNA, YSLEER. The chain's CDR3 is CASSQVVEASGANVLTF. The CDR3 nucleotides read TGCGCCAGCAGCCAAGTAGTAGAGGCGTCTGGGGCCAACGTCCTGACTTTC.

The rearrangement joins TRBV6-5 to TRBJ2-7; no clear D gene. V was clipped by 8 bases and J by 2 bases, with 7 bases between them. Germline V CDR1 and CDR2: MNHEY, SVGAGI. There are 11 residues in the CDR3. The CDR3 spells CASLGPYEQYF. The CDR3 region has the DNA TGTGCCAGCCTCGGACCCTACGAGCAGTACTTC.

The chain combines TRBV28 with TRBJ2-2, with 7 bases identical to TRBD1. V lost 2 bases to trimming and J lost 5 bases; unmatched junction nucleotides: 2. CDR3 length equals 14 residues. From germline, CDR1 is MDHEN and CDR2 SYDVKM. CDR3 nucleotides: TGTGCCAGCAGTTTAAACAGGGGTACCGGGGAGCTGTTTTTT. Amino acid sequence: CASSLNRGTGELFF.

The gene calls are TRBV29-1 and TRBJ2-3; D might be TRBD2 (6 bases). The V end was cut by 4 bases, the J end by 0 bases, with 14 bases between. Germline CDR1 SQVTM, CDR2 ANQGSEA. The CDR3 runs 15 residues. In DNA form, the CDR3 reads TGCAGCGTTGGAGAGCTAGCGACCAGCACAGATACGCAGTATTTT. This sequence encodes CSVGELATSTDTQYF.

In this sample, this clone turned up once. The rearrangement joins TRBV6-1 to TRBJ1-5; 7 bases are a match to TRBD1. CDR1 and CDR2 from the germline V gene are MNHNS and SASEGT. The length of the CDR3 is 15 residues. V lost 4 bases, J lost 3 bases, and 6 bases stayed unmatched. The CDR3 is CASSVTGAINQPQHF. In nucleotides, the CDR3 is TGTGCCAGCAGTGTAACAGGGGCCATCAATCAGCCCCAGCATTTT.

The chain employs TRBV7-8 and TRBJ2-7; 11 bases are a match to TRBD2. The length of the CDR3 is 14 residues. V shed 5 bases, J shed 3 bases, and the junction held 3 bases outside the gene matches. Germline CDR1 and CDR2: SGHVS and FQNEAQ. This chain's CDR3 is CASSITSGSYEQYF. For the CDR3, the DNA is TGTGCCAGCAGCATCACTAGCGGGAGCTACGAGCAGTACTTC.

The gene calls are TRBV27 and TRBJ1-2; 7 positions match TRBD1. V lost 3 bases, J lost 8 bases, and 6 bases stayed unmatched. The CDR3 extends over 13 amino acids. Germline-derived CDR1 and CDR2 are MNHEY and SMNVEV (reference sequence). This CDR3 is CASSFIGGRGYTF. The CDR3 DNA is TGTGCCAGCAGTTTTATAGGGGGCCGAGGCTACACCTTC.

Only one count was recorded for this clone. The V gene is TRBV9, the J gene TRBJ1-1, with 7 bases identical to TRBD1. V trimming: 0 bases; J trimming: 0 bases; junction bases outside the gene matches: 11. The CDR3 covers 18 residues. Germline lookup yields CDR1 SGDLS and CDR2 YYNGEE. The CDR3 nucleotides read TGTGCCAGCAGCGTAGGACTGAGCAGGGGGAATATGAACACTGAAGCTTTCTTT. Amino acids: CASSVGLSRGNMNTEAFF.

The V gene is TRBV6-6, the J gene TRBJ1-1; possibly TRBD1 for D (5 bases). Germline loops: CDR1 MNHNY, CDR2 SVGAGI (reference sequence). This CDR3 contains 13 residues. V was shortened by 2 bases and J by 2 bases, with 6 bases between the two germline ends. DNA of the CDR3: TGTGCCAGCAGTTACAGGGGTAACACTGAAGCTTTCTTT. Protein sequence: CASSYRGNTEAFF.

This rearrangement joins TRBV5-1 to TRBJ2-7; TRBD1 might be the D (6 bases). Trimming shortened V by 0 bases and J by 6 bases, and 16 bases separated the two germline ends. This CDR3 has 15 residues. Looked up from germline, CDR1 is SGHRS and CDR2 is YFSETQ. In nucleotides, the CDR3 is TGCGCCAGCAGCTTGGGGGGGACACAAAGAGGCGAGCAGTACTTC. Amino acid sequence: CASSLGGTQRGEQYF.

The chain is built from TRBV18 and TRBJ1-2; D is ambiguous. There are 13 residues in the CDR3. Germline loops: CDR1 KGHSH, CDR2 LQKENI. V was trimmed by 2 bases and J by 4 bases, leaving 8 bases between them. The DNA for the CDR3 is TGTGCCAGCTCACCAGGTGGAAGCTATGGCTACACCTTC. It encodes CASSPGGSYGYTF.

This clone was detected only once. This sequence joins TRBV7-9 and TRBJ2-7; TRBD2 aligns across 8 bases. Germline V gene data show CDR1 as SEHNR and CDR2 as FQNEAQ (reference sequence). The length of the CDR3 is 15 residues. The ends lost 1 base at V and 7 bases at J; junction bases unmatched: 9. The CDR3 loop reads CASSLVSGRAGEQYF. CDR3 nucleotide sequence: TGTGCCAGCAGCTTAGTCTCCGGGAGGGCCGGGGAGCAGTACTTC.

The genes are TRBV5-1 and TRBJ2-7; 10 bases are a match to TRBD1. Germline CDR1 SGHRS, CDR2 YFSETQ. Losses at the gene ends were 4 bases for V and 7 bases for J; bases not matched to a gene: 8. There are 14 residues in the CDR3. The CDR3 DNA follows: TGCGCCAGCAGCCGAAGACAGGGGGCGCGTGAGCAGTACTTC. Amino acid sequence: CASSRRQGAREQYF.

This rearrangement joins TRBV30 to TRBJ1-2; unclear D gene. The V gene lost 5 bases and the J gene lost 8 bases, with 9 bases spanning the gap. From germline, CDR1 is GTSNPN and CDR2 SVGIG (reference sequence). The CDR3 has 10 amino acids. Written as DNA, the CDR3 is TGTGCCTGGTCAGGCTACGGCTACACCTTC. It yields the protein CAWSGYGYTF.